The 30 T cell receptor beta chains reported below all come from one sample, sequenced in a study of glioma-infiltrating T cells after dendritic cell vaccination. The assay was immunoSEQ multiplex PCR, and TCRdb's table has in-frame clones only and misses some. The sample lists 45,000 to 60,000 clones, about 80% occurring once. Time point defined: after dendritic cell vaccination, including at tumor progression/relapse. The specimen was blood, collected after dendritic cell vaccination. The receptors shown here come from a human donor with glioblastoma.

The J gene is TRBJ2-7, the V gene TRBV4-1, with D possibly TRBD1 on 6 matching bases. CDR1 and CDR2 (germline): MGHRA, YSYEKL. Trimming cost V 1 base and J 0 bases, with 10 bases left between them. This CDR3 spans 15 amino acids. The CDR3 spells CASSQAGAPSYEQYF. DNA of the CDR3: TGCGCCAGCAGCCAAGCAGGGGCTCCCTCCTACGAGCAGTACTTC.

V and J are TRBV5-1 and TRBJ1-1; D perhaps matches TRBD1 (5 bases). Trimming cost V 1 base and J 7 bases, with 14 bases left between them. Germline values: CDR1 SGHRS, CDR2 YFSETQ. This CDR3 contains 14 residues. The CDR3 loop is CASSLPSKTDEAFF. In DNA form, the CDR3 reads TGCGCCAGCAGCTTGCCATCCAAGACAGATGAAGCTTTCTTT.

The rearrangement uses TRBV7-9 and TRBJ1-1; D call uncertain. This CDR3 spans 17 amino acids. Trimming removed 1 base at V and 10 bases at J, with 25 bases between. Germline CDR1 and CDR2: SEHNR and FQNEAQ (reference sequence). In DNA form, the CDR3 reads TGTGCCAGCAGCTTAGGTGTTGGTGCCCAAGAGTCCGAGGGAGCTTTCTTT. It translates to CASSLGVGAQESEGAFF.

The chain combines TRBV9 with TRBJ2-7; 9 bases are a match to TRBD1. There are 15 residues in the CDR3. The germline V gene encodes CDR1 SGDLS and CDR2 YYNGEE. J lost 5 bases, V lost 4 bases, and 10 bases had no gene match. The chain's CDR3 is CASSRFGTGSHEQYF. The CDR3 coding sequence is TGTGCCAGCAGCCGTTTCGGGACAGGGAGCCACGAGCAGTACTTC. The full variable domain, with the rest looked up from reference TRBV9 and TRBJ2-7, is DSGVTQTPKHLITATGQRVTLRCSPRSGDLSVYWYQQSLDQGLQFLIQYYNGEERAKGNILERFSAQQFPDLHSELNLSSLELGDSALYFCASSRFGTGSHEQYFGPGTRLTVT.

There are a few counts of this clone. V gene TRBV2 combines with J gene TRBJ1-3; D call uncertain. The germline V and J ends were trimmed by 7 bases and 1 base, with 14 bases remaining between them. This CDR3 is built from 15 residues. The germline gives CDR1 SNHLY, CDR2 FYNNEI. CDR3 sequence (DNA): TGTGCCAGCATTCGTGAGCGGTTTTCTGGAAACACCATATATTTT. Translating it yields CASIRERFSGNTIYF.

This sequence joins TRBV5-4 and TRBJ2-1; 15 positions match TRBD2. This CDR3 has 17 amino acids. Germline values: CDR1 SGHNT, CDR2 YYREEE (reference sequence). The J segment lost 3 bases and the V segment lost 5 bases, leaving 6 bases of the junction unmatched. The CDR3: CASRRGTSGGNYNEQFF. DNA for the CDR3: TGTGCCAGCAGAAGAGGGACTAGCGGGGGGAACTACAATGAGCAGTTCTTC.

J is TRBJ2-3 and V is TRBV30, with 12 bases aligning to TRBD2. Germline lookup yields CDR1 GTSNPN and CDR2 SVGIG (reference sequence). J was trimmed by 5 bases and V by 2 bases; bases with no gene match: 5. CDR3 size: 15 residues. In nucleotides, the CDR3 is TGTGCCTGGAGTCCATGGACTAGCGGGGAAGATACGCAGTATTTT. Translation gives CAWSPWTSGEDTQYF. The variable domain in full, with the rest retrieved from reference TRBV30 and TRBJ2-3, is SQTIHQWPATLVQPVGSPLSLECTVEGTSNPNLYWYRQAAGRGLQLLFYSVGIGQISSEVPQNLSASRPQDRQFILSSKKLLLSDSGFYLCAWSPWTSGEDTQYFGPGTRLTVL.

This clone was recorded only once. The chain combines TRBV30 with TRBJ2-7; TRBD1 matches 9 bases. CDR3 length equals 14 residues. V lost 5 bases to trimming and J lost 5 bases; unmatched junction nucleotides: 10. Germline V gene data show CDR1 as GTSNPN and CDR2 as SVGIG (reference sequence). In DNA form, the CDR3 reads TGTGCCTGGGGTACCGGGACAGGGAATAACGAGCAGTACTTC. This codes for CAWGTGTGNNEQYF.

This clone has a single count. The J gene is TRBJ1-6, the V gene TRBV19; D call uncertain. Trimming shortened V by 1 base and J by 7 bases, and 8 bases separated the two germline ends. There are 14 residues in the CDR3. Per the germline V gene, CDR1 is LNHDA and CDR2 is SQIVND (reference sequence). The CDR3 DNA follows: TGTGCCAGTAGTATAGGCCAGATAAATTCACCCCTCCACTTT. Translating it yields CASSIGQINSPLHF. Variable domain in full (rest from reference TRBV19 and TRBJ1-6): DGGITQSPKYLFRKEGQNVTLSCEQNLNHDAMYWYRQDPGQGLRLIYYSQIVNDFQKGDIAEGYSVSREKKESFPLTVTSAQKNPTAFYLCASSIGQINSPLHFGNGTRLTVT.

The chain combines TRBV5-1 with TRBJ1-5, with 11 bases matching TRBD1. Germline V gene sequence: CDR1 SGHRS, CDR2 YFSETQ. J lost 7 bases, V lost 4 bases, and 7 bases had no gene match. The CDR3 covers 15 residues. CDR3 protein: CASSPGQGGGQPQHF. Here the CDR3 DNA reads TGCGCCAGCAGCCCGGGACAGGGGGGGGGACAGCCCCAGCATTTT.

The rearrangement joins TRBV2 to TRBJ2-3; 7 bases map to TRBD1. This CDR3 is 15 amino acids long. CDR1 is SNHLY, CDR2 FYNNEI, per germline. Trimming took 4 bases from V and 2 from J; bases not matched to a gene: 6. In nucleotides, the CDR3 is TGTGCCAGCAGTGGTCCCGGACAGGACACAGATACGCAGTATTTT. Its translation is CASSGPGQDTDTQYF.

This rearrangement joins TRBV29-1 to TRBJ1-2; D perhaps matches TRBD1 (6 bases). V shed 1 base and J shed 6 bases, with 12 bases lying between them. The CDR3 covers 13 residues. The germline CDR1 and CDR2 sequences are SQVTM and ANQGSEA. CDR3 nucleotides: TGCAGCGTTGAAGGGGCGGGGGCGGATGGCTACACCTTC. This gives the protein CSVEGAGADGYTF.

The gene calls are TRBV19 and TRBJ1-5; the D gene is possibly TRBD1 (5 bases). The germline CDR1 and CDR2 sequences are LNHDA and SQIVND (reference sequence). V lost 6 bases and J lost 3, with 9 bases in between. The CDR3 covers 13 residues. In DNA, the CDR3 is TGTGCCAGTAGCGACAGCTACAATCAGCCCCAGCATTTT. Protein sequence: CASSDSYNQPQHF. Full variable domain (rest looked up from reference TRBV19 and TRBJ1-5): DGGITQSPKYLFRKEGQNVTLSCEQNLNHDAMYWYRQDPGQGLRLIYYSQIVNDFQKGDIAEGYSVSREKKESFPLTVTSAQKNPTAFYLCASSDSYNQPQHFGDGTRLSIL.

Notes on this clone: A read error may produce the germline difference seen at one junction end. This chain links TRBV7-7 with TRBJ2-1, with D maybe TRBD1 (5 bases). The CDR3 extends over 13 amino acids. Germline V gene data show CDR1 as SSHAT and CDR2 as FNYEAQ (reference sequence). CDR3 protein: CASSTDRYNEQFF. In DNA, the CDR3 is TGTGCTAGCAGCACTGACAGATACAATGAGCAGTTCTTC.

This rearrangement joins TRBV21-1 to TRBJ2-2; the table assigns TRBD1, which was not confirmed against the DNA. TRBV21-1 is deemed a pseudogene. This CDR3 comprises 18 residues. The CDR3 loop is CATWPRSPPGGHTGELFF. The CDR3 DNA is TGTGCCACATGGCCCCGATCACCACCAGGGGGTCACACCGGGGAGCTGTTTTTT.

The V call is TRBV18, the J call TRBJ1-5; no definite D call. The V and J ends lost 2 bases and 3 bases respectively, with 17 bases between them. Germline V gene sequence: CDR1 KGHSH, CDR2 LQKENI. CDR3 length: 17 residues. The CDR3 DNA follows: TGTGCCAGCTCACCAGGGGAGACCGGTTACCTCAATCAGCCCCAGCATTTT. Encoded protein: CASSPGETGYLNQPQHF.

The CDR3: CASSATGVDGYTF. In DNA form, the CDR3 reads TGTGCCAGCAGCGCTACGGGGGTCGATGGCTACACCTTC. The gene calls are TRBV7-6 and TRBJ1-2; perhaps TRBD1 as D (5 bases). CDR1 SGHVS and CDR2 FNYEAQ come from the germline V gene. The CDR3 totals 13 residues. Trimming pared 5 bases from V and 6 bases from J, leaving 13 bases between.

This clone was seen a handful of times. The chain links TRBV27 to TRBJ1-1; TRBD1 might be the D (5 bases). Trimming left V 3 bases short and J 0 bases short, with 17 bases between. The CDR3 extends over 17 amino acids. Germline lookup yields CDR1 MNHEY and CDR2 SMNVEV (reference sequence). The CDR3 DNA reads TGTGCCAGCAGTTTCTGGGGCAGCCCTCCCATGAACACTGAAGCTTTCTTT. It codes for CASSFWGSPPMNTEAFF.

The V and J genes are TRBV9 and TRBJ2-7; perhaps TRBD2 as D (5 bases). Germline CDR1 reads SGDLS; CDR2 reads YYNGEE. The CDR3 covers 15 residues. Deletions cut 0 bases from V and 3 bases from J, with 13 bases between. The CDR3 nucleotides are TGTGCCAGCAGCGTAGGAGGCGAACGGGGCTACGAGCAGTACTTC. As protein: CASSVGGERGYEQYF. Together with reference TRBV9 and TRBJ2-7, the CDR3 gives the full variable domain: DSGVTQTPKHLITATGQRVTLRCSPRSGDLSVYWYQQSLDQGLQFLIQYYNGEERAKGNILERFSAQQFPDLHSELNLSSLELGDSALYFCASSVGGERGYEQYFGPGTRLTVT.

This rearrangement joins TRBV5-6 to TRBJ2-3, with TRBD2 as a possible D gene (6 bases). This CDR3 contains 14 residues. With 3 bases removed from V and 6 bases from J, the gap between germline ends came to 14 bases. Per the germline V gene, CDR1 is SGHDT and CDR2 is YYEEEE. CDR3 DNA: TGTGCCAGCAGCTCACCGGGACTGGGGGATACGCAGTATTTT. Its protein is CASSSPGLGDTQYF.

V gene TRBV5-6 combines with J gene TRBJ1-5; 11 positions match TRBD1. The CDR3 spans 16 residues. J was trimmed by 6 bases and V by 4 bases; bases with no gene match: 9. Per the germline V gene, CDR1 is SGHDT and CDR2 is YYEEEE. CDR3 amino acids: CASSEGTGGFGQPQHF. The CDR3, as DNA: TGTGCCAGCAGCGAGGGGACAGGGGGTTTCGGTCAGCCCCAGCATTTT.

The genes are TRBV7-3 and TRBJ2-6; D not certain. The CDR3 has 15 amino acids. V was shortened by 5 bases and J by 0 bases, with 8 bases between the two germline ends. Germline values: CDR1 SGHTA, CDR2 FQGTGA. Here the CDR3 reads CASSPRSSGANVLTF. DNA of the CDR3: TGTGCCAGCAGCCCCCGGTCCTCTGGGGCCAACGTCCTGACTTTC.

The chain carries TRBV27 and TRBJ2-7; tentative D call: TRBD2 (6 bases). Germline loops: CDR1 MNHEY, CDR2 SMNVEV (reference sequence). CDR3 length: 15 residues. V was cut by 6 bases and J by 2 bases, with 17 bases left in between. The CDR3 bases are TGTGCCAGCAGCCCGAGGGGACTTGGGACCTACGAGCAGTACTTC. Its protein is CASSPRGLGTYEQYF.

In its sample, this clone was seen a few times. The chain has TRBV30 and TRBJ2-2; 7 bases agree with TRBD2. The CDR3 contains 16 residues. V trimming: 4 bases; J trimming: 2 bases; junction bases outside the gene matches: 10. Per germline, CDR1 GTSNPN and CDR2 SVGIG (reference sequence). The CDR3 reads CAWKRDFWGNTGELFF. The CDR3, as DNA: TGTGCCTGGAAGCGGGACTTTTGGGGAAACACCGGGGAGCTGTTTTTT.

This chain uses TRBV5-6 with TRBJ1-5, with D hard to call. The V end lost 1 base, the J end lost 0 bases, and 8 bases lay between the germline ends. Germline V CDR1 and CDR2: SGHDT, YYEEEE. CDR3 length equals 15 residues. DNA of the CDR3: TGTGCCAGCAGCTTGTGGCTTCATAGCAATCAGCCCCAGCATTTT. Amino acids: CASSLWLHSNQPQHF.

The chain has TRBV5-1 and TRBJ2-2; D is perhaps TRBD1 (5 bases). Trimming removed 7 bases from V and 1 base from J, with 11 bases in between. Germline-derived CDR1 and CDR2 are SGHRS and YFSETQ. The CDR3 sequence is 14 residues long. The DNA for the CDR3 is TGCGCCAGCGCAGACGGACAGAACACCGGGGAGCTGTTTTTT. This translates into CASADGQNTGELFF.

V and J are TRBV7-2 and TRBJ1-2, with TRBD1 matching over 7 bases. The CDR3 loop spans 14 amino acids. The germline V gene has CDR1 SGHTA and CDR2 FQGNSA. Trimming took 5 bases from V and 8 from J; bases not matched to a gene: 11. The CDR3 spells CASSHNRETGGYTF. CDR3 DNA: TGTGCCAGCAGCCATAACAGGGAGACAGGGGGCTACACCTTC.

The chain is built from TRBV27 and TRBJ2-7; tentatively, D is TRBD2 (6 bases). Germline loops: CDR1 MNHEY, CDR2 SMNVEV (reference sequence). Deletions cut 5 bases from V and 7 bases from J, with 12 bases between. The CDR3 has 12 amino acids. The CDR3 nucleotides are TGTGCCAGCAGTCGGCGGGATGGAGAGCAGTACTTC. Translation: CASSRRDGEQYF.

This clone was seen a single time. This chain connects TRBV6-1 to TRBJ1-2; D uncertain. The CDR3 spans 14 residues. V dropped 1 base and J dropped 4 bases, with 10 bases sitting between them. The V gene's germline CDR1 is MNHNS and CDR2 SASEGT. This CDR3 reads CASSEGWQSYGYTF. The CDR3 DNA is TGTGCCAGCAGTGAAGGATGGCAGTCCTATGGCTACACCTTC.

The chain combines TRBV18 with TRBJ2-1; TRBD2 aligns across 12 bases. V was clipped by 6 bases and J by 6 bases; unmatched bases: 12. The CDR3 sequence is 17 residues long. CDR1 and CDR2 from the germline V gene are KGHSH and LQKENI. For the CDR3, the DNA is TGTGCCAGCTCCCCCTCCCCCCTAGCGGGGGGGTTCAATGAGCAGTTCTTC. Its translation is CASSPSPLAGGFNEQFF. Using reference TRBV18 and TRBJ2-1 for the parts outside the CDR3, the full variable domain is NAGVMQNPRHLVRRRGQEARLRCSPMKGHSHVYWYRQLPEEGLKFMVYLQKENIIDESGMPKERFSAEFPKEGPSILRIQQVVRGDSAAYFCASSPSPLAGGFNEQFFGPGTRLTVL.